The 7 T cell receptor beta chains reported below all come from one sample, sequenced in a study of CD8+ T cells in alopecia areata. Sequencing relied on a cDNA template that was reverse transcribed from extracted RNA. Sequencing used immunoSEQ multiplex PCR; TCRdb keeps in-frame clones, though not all of them. The sample has a few hundred thousand clones, 66% seen once. Treatment meaning: oral pan-JAK inhibitor, 5-10 mg twice daily. The sample here was CD4+ T cells sorted from blood, taken at roughly week 45, from a patient treated with tofacitinib. Receptors were obtained from a human donor with alopecia areata.

V and J are TRBV29-1 and TRBJ1-4; D remains ambiguous. The germline V gene has CDR1 SQVTM and CDR2 ANQGSEA. V was pared by 7 bases and J by 5 bases, with 14 bases between. The CDR3 covers 13 residues. The CDR3 coding sequence is TGCAGCGCTGGGGAGGGAGAGAATGAAAAACTGTTTTTT. It specifies CSAGEGENEKLFF.

This rearrangement joins TRBV5-1 to TRBJ2-5; D is unresolved. V lost 0 bases and J 2 bases, leaving 11 bases between the germline ends. The length of the CDR3 is 15 residues. The germline CDR1 and CDR2 sequences are SGHRS and YFSETQ. This CDR3 is CASSLGSSTQETQYF. The DNA of the CDR3 is TGCGCCAGCAGCTTGGGCAGTTCAACGCAAGAGACCCAGTACTTC.

The chain links TRBV30 to TRBJ1-6; 8 bases align to TRBD1. The CDR3 spans 15 residues. The ends lost 4 bases at V and 5 bases at J; junction bases unmatched: 7. The germline gives CDR1 GTSNPN, CDR2 SVGIG (reference sequence). Here the CDR3 DNA reads TGTGCCTGGACTCCGGGACAGGTGAATAATTCACCCCTCCACTTT. Its translation is CAWTPGQVNNSPLHF. Drawing the rest from reference TRBV30 and TRBJ1-6, the complete variable domain is SQTIHQWPATLVQPVGSPLSLECTVEGTSNPNLYWYRQAAGRGLQLLFYSVGIGQISSEVPQNLSASRPQDRQFILSSKKLLLSDSGFYLCAWTPGQVNNSPLHFGNGTRLTVT.

This chain joins TRBV25-1 and TRBJ1-2, with D possibly TRBD1 on 6 matching bases. This CDR3 is 14 amino acids long. V was shortened by 2 bases and J by 3 bases, with 10 bases between the two germline ends. Germline CDR1 is MGHDK and CDR2 is SYGVNS. The CDR3 protein is CASSETTGDYGYTF. DNA for the CDR3: TGTGCCAGCAGTGAAACGACAGGTGACTATGGCTACACCTTC.

This clone has only a few counts. The chain has TRBV9 and TRBJ1-2; 11 nucleotides agree with TRBD1. This CDR3 is built from 15 residues. Germline lookup yields CDR1 SGDLS and CDR2 YYNGEE. Trimming at V came to 1 base and at J to 8 bases, leaving 7 bases not matched to a gene. CDR3 in amino acids: CASSVPDRGRGGYTF. Here the CDR3 DNA reads TGTGCCAGCAGCGTACCGGACAGGGGGCGCGGCGGCTACACCTTC.

The rearrangement links TRBV14 to TRBJ1-1; weak D call: TRBD1 (5 bases). Deletions cut 2 bases from V and 4 bases from J, with 11 bases between. The CDR3 extends over 14 amino acids. The germline V gene encodes CDR1 SGHDN and CDR2 FVKESK. CDR3 DNA: TGTGCCAGCAGCCAAATAAGGGGCGCCACTGAAGCTTTCTTT. Translating gives CASSQIRGATEAFF.

V and J are TRBV25-1 and TRBJ1-2; D is unclear. Per the germline V gene, CDR1 is MGHDK and CDR2 is SYGVNS. The V end was cut by 3 bases, the J end by 0 bases, with 11 bases between. The CDR3 contains 15 residues. CDR3 loop: CASSEVSGANYGYTF. The DNA for the CDR3 is TGTGCCAGCAGTGAGGTCAGCGGAGCTAACTATGGCTACACCTTC.